The TCR beta chain described here comes from a study of blood T cell repertoires in COVID-19. Study-level background: Italy, Spain and the United States were the sources of the convalescent and acute COVID-19 samples. T cells, B-cell-depleted T cells, or PBMCs supplied cDNA or gDNA.

The CDR3 runs 15 residues. Germline CDR1 and CDR2: LNHDA and SQIVND (reference sequence). The trim removed 1 base at V and 5 bases at J, leaving 7 bases unmatched. Authors' data handling: Amplification of reference gene primers was used by the study to estimate nucleated cell counts. Assay: immunoSEQ multiplex PCR; the TCRdb copy retains only in-frame clones and omits some. V, J and clone size are those of that table, while D and trimming were read from the DNA. The data show 20,000 to 25,000 clones, roughly 83% seen once. The rearrangement uses TRBV19 and TRBJ2-7, with 8 positions matching TRBD1. Material: peripheral blood. The source is a man between 40 and 49 years old with acute or convalescent COVID-19. CDR3 nucleotide sequence: TGTGCCAGTAGTATAGTCCAGGGGGCTCACCACGAGCAGTACTTC. Translated: CASSIVQGAHHEQYF.